This T cell receptor (beta chain) originates from a study of post-analysis software for immune sequencing data. Study-level points and caveats: Samples sharing a preparation batch grouped tightly together when assessed by F measure. Multiple sclerosis was associated with a significant reduction in normalized Chao1 diversity relative to controls. When patients were compared with controls, 4 or 5 TRBV segments were more frequent, TRBV5-6, TRBV5-1 and TRBV20-1 among them.

Researchers reported that TCR beta cDNA libraries carried unique molecular identifiers. TCRdb reanalysed the PCR reads using MiXCR and keeps one entry per CDR3 protein. The data hold roughly 650,000 distinct CDR3 sequences, with roughly three fifths observed a single time. CDR1 and CDR2 from the germline V gene are MNHEY and SVGAGI. V shed 2 bases, J shed 4 bases, and the junction held 12 bases outside the gene matches. This CDR3 has 17 amino acids. A note on this clonotype: Its antigen is undetermined.

Sequencing used blood. The gene calls are TRBV6-5 and TRBJ1-2; TRBD1 matches at 8 bases. This clonotype was sampled from a girl aged 2 to 10 with multiple sclerosis. In nucleotides, the CDR3 is TGTGCCAGCAGTTACAATTCCTACAGGGGGTTCGTCTATGGCTACACCTTC. It translates to CASSYNSYRGFVYGYTF.